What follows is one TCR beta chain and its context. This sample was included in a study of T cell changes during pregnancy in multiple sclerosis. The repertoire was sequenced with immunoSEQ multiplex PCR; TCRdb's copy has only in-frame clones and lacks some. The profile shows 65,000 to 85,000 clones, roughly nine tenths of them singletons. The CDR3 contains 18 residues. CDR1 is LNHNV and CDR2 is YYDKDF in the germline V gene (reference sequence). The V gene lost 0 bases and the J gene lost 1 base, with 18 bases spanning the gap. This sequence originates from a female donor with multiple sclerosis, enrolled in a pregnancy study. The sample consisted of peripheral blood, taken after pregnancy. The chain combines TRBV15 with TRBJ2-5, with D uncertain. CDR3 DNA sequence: TGTGCCACCAGCAGAGATAGAGAGGCCGGAAGGTCCCAAGAGACCCAGTACTTC. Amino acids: CATSRDREAGRSQETQYF.